This entry lists 27 T cell receptor beta chains sequenced from one sample in a study of regulatory T cells in long-lasting Graves disease. Sample time point: newly diagnosed GD, antithyroid drugs for less than 3 months. RNA extracted from PBMCs served as the sequencing template. Arm-PCR of CDR3 regions and iRepertoire HTBI primers were the basis on which TCR beta libraries were built. TCRdb redid the calling of the multiplex PCR reads with MiXCR, one entry per CDR3 protein. Of 500,000 or so distinct CDR3 sequences listed, roughly 15% are singletons. These data were also filed under a second study, of T cells in Graves' hyperthyroidism and ophthalmopathy.

Specimen: peripheral blood mononuclear cells (PBMCs), collected at new diagnosis, from a patient treated with antithyroid drugs. The receptors stem from a man aged 35 to 55 with Graves disease.

This clonotype has more than one count but fewer than ten. The junction shows a germline mismatch at one end, possibly a read error. The rearrangement joins TRBV11-3 to TRBJ1-1; the match to TRBD1 covers 7 bases. Germline V gene sequence: CDR1 SGHNT, CDR2 YENEEA. The CDR3 is 15 amino acids. The CDR3 DNA sequence: TGTACCAGCAGCCCTTGGGACAGAGATAACACTGAAGCTTTCTTT. This translates into CTSSPWDRDNTEAFF. The full variable domain, rest sourced from reference TRBV11-3 and TRBJ1-1, is EAGVVQSPRYKIIEKKQPVAFWCNPISGHNTLYWYLQNLGQGPELLIRYENEEAVDDSQLPKDRFSAERLKGVDSTLKIQPAELGDSAVYLCTSSPWDRDNTEAFFGQGTRLTVV.

A few counts support this clonotype. This chain's CDR3 is CASTKGEGWETQYF. CDR3 nucleotides: TGTGCCAGTACGAAGGGGGAAGGTTGGGAGACCCAGTACTTC. The rearrangement joins TRBV6-1 to TRBJ2-5; D might be TRBD1 (6 bases). Germline V CDR1 and CDR2: MNHNS, SASEGT. CDR3 size: 14 residues. V was shortened by 9 bases and J by 5 bases, with 19 bases between the two germline ends.

This chain uses TRBV6-1 with TRBJ2-7; D could derive from TRBD1 or TRBD2 (5 bases each). The germline V and J ends were trimmed by 3 bases and 2 bases, with 11 bases remaining between them. Germline CDR1 MNHNS, CDR2 SASEGT. The CDR3 consists of 14 residues. Here the CDR3 DNA reads TGTGCCAGCAGTGAGGGACGGCTACCCTACGAGCAGTACTTC. Its translation is CASSEGRLPYEQYF.

Many counts were recorded for this clonotype. The chain carries TRBV6-4 and TRBJ1-1, with TRBD1 matching over 11 bases. The germline CDR1 and CDR2 sequences are MRHNA and SNTAGT. The CDR3 length is 16 residues. V shed 5 bases and J 4 bases; nucleotides not matched to a gene: 9. The DNA of the CDR3 is TGTGCCAGCAGTCCCTCCAGGACAGGGGGCATCACTGAAGCTTTCTTT. Translating gives CASSPSRTGGITEAFF.

In this sample, this clonotype turned up many times. This chain uses TRBV28 with TRBJ1-3; 7 nucleotides match TRBD1. The germline V gene encodes CDR1 MDHEN and CDR2 SYDVKM. This CDR3 contains 17 residues. The V segment lost 2 bases and the J segment 2 bases; nucleotides outside the gene matches: 9. The CDR3 spells CASSLTTDRVAGNTIYF. The CDR3 coding sequence is TGTGCCAGCAGTTTAACAACTGACAGGGTCGCTGGAAACACCATATATTTT.

This clonotype has at least ten counts. The V gene is TRBV5-1, the J gene TRBJ2-7; 9 bases line up with TRBD1. The CDR3 runs 18 residues. V was clipped by 0 bases and J by 3 bases; unmatched bases: 13. The germline CDR1 and CDR2 sequences are SGHRS and YFSETQ. Here the CDR3 reads CASSLAGQGPLKRYEQYF. CDR3 bases: TGCGCCAGCAGCTTGGCGGGACAGGGCCCATTGAAACGCTACGAGCAGTACTTC.

In its sample, this clonotype was seen many times. The chain couples TRBV27 to TRBJ2-7, with 9 bases fitting TRBD1. The CDR3 consists of 16 residues. V was pared by 5 bases and J by 3 bases, with 11 bases of the junction left unmatched. Germline CDR1 is MNHEY and CDR2 is SMNVEV (reference sequence). The CDR3 region has the DNA TGTGCCAGCAGTATCATCCCCGGGACAGGGATCTACGAGCAGTACTTC. It translates to CASSIIPGTGIYEQYF.

As regards this clonotype: A much more abundant neighbour one base away suggests this may be a read error. This rearrangement joins TRBV7-9 to TRBJ2-1, with D tentatively TRBD1 or TRBD2 (6 bases each). The CDR3 is 16 residues long. V lost 5 bases, J lost 6 bases, and 20 bases lay in between. Germline values: CDR1 SEHNR, CDR2 FQNEAQ (reference sequence). The CDR3 is CASSGGTPTACNEQFF. DNA for the CDR3: TGTGCCAGCAGCGGGGGGACACCGACAGCCTGCAATGAGCAGTTCTTC.

V gene TRBV5-4 combines with J gene TRBJ2-7; possibly TRBD1 or TRBD2 for D (5 bases each). CDR1 is SGHNT, CDR2 YYREEE, per germline (reference sequence). V gave up 0 bases and J gave up 6 bases, with 25 bases separating them. The CDR3 is made up of 18 amino acids. Here the CDR3 DNA reads TGTGCCAGCAGCTTGGCTCGATTTGGGACCCCTACTCATCTCGAGCAGTACTTC. It specifies CASSLARFGTPTHLEQYF.

The chain carries TRBV6-1 and TRBJ1-1, with 9 bases aligning to TRBD1. With 4 bases clipped from V and 7 bases from J, the junction kept 4 bases outside the gene matches. The CDR3 totals 13 residues. CDR1 MNHNS and CDR2 SASEGT come from the germline V gene. As DNA, the CDR3 is TGTGCCAGCAGTGCAACAGGGGGCGGTGAAGCTTTCTTT. The encoded protein is CASSATGGGEAFF.

This clonotype has a count of ten or more. The V and J genes are TRBV5-6 and TRBJ2-7; 12 bases are shared with TRBD1. Trimming removed 4 bases from V and 5 bases from J; junction bases left unmatched: 13. Germline V gives CDR1 SGHDT, CDR2 YYEEEE. The CDR3 is 17 residues long. The CDR3 DNA sequence: TGTGCCAGCAGCCAAACCCTCCGGGACAGGGGGCTGGACGAGCAGTACTTC. Amino acid sequence: CASSQTLRDRGLDEQYF.

This clonotype was seen more than once but under ten times. The V call is TRBV28, the J call TRBJ1-5; no clear D gene. With 6 bases removed from V and 4 bases from J, the gap between germline ends came to 13 bases. The CDR3 is 14 amino acids. CDR1 MDHEN and CDR2 SYDVKM come from the germline V gene. The CDR3 region is CASSRVGTNQPQHF. As DNA, the CDR3 is TGTGCCAGCAGCCGGGTGGGAACAAATCAGCCCCAGCATTTT.

This clonotype was detected ten times or more. The CDR3 reads CASSLGGATFREQFF. The CDR3 region has the DNA TGTGCCAGCAGTTTGGGGGGCGCAACTTTCAGGGAGCAGTTCTTC. The rearrangement joins TRBV28 to TRBJ2-1, with D perhaps matching TRBD1 or TRBD2 (6 bases each). Trimming shortened V by 3 bases and J by 10 bases, and 19 bases separated the two germline ends. This CDR3 region has 15 residues. Germline CDR1 is MDHEN and CDR2 is SYDVKM.

The chain recombines TRBV29-1 with TRBJ1-3; 7 bases map to TRBD1. This CDR3 is built from 15 residues. V trimming: 7 bases; J trimming: 0 bases; junction bases outside the gene matches: 9. Germline V CDR1 and CDR2: SQVTM, ANQGSEA. This CDR3 is CSAKLRQGSGNTIYF. Written as DNA, the CDR3 is TGCAGCGCAAAACTGAGACAGGGCTCTGGAAACACCATATATTTT.

This clonotype was detected a few times. The V gene is TRBV6-1, the J gene TRBJ2-3; 12 bases line up with TRBD2. Germline CDR1 is MNHNS and CDR2 is SASEGT. There are 15 residues in the CDR3. V lost 6 bases to trimming and J lost 3 bases; unmatched junction nucleotides: 4. The chain's CDR3 is CASRKTSGSTDTQYF. In nucleotides, the CDR3 is TGTGCCAGCAGGAAGACTAGCGGGAGTACAGATACGCAGTATTTT.

The genes are TRBV2 and TRBJ2-7; D is unresolved. Trimming removed 6 bases from V and 2 bases from J, with 8 bases in between. Germline CDR1 SNHLY, CDR2 FYNNEI. The CDR3 has 12 amino acids. The CDR3 here is CASRKGTYEQYF. In nucleotides, the CDR3 is TGTGCCAGCAGGAAAGGAACCTACGAGCAGTACTTC.

There are many counts of this clonotype. The chain combines TRBV29-1 with TRBJ2-6, with 7 bases aligning to TRBD1. Germline V gene data show CDR1 as SQVTM and CDR2 as ANQGSEA. This CDR3 spans 15 amino acids. V shed 6 bases and J 0 bases; nucleotides not matched to a gene: 5. CDR3 region: CSVGQVHSGANVLTF. DNA of the CDR3: TGCAGCGTCGGACAGGTCCACTCTGGGGCCAACGTCCTGACTTTC.

This clonotype was counted between two and nine times. The chain combines TRBV20-1 with TRBJ2-5, with 8 positions matching TRBD2. V lost 3 bases to trimming and J lost 3 bases; unmatched junction nucleotides: 6. There are 14 residues in the CDR3. The germline CDR1 and CDR2 sequences are DFQATT and SNEGSKA (reference sequence). The CDR3 bases are TGCAGTGCTAGCCCAGCGGGAGTAGAAGAGACCCAGTACTTC. Its protein product is CSASPAGVEETQYF.

The J gene is TRBJ2-1, the V gene TRBV24-1; a weak D match, TRBD2 (5 bases). V gave up 9 bases and J gave up 10 bases, with 18 bases separating them. The CDR3 totals 13 residues. Per the germline V gene, CDR1 is KGHDR and CDR2 is SFDVKD. In nucleotides, the CDR3 is TGTGCCACCTGGCCTAGCATCCGGTGCGAGCAGTTCTTC. It yields the protein CATWPSIRCEQFF.

This chain joins TRBV10-1 and TRBJ1-1; 9 bases agree with TRBD1. Germline CDR1 and CDR2: WNHNN and SYGVQD (reference sequence). The CDR3 runs 15 residues. With V trimmed by 0 bases and J by 6 bases, 5 bases remained unmatched. The CDR3 is CASSESGQGVSEAFF. The CDR3 DNA follows: TGCGCCAGCAGTGAGTCGGGACAGGGAGTGTCTGAAGCTTTCTTT.

This chain connects TRBV4-2 to TRBJ2-1, with TRBD2 identical over 16 bases. The CDR3 consists of 18 residues. Trimming removed 3 bases from V and 9 bases from J; junction bases left unmatched: 11. Germline values: CDR1 LGHNA, CDR2 YNFKEQ. The CDR3 nucleotides are TGTGCCAGCAGCCATGGGACGGGACTAGCGGGAGGGCCAGGTGAGCAGTTCTTC. Protein: CASSHGTGLAGGPGEQFF.

This clonotype was found many times. The chain couples TRBV3-1 to TRBJ2-3, with 9 bases fitting TRBD2. The J segment lost 1 base and the V segment lost 4 bases, leaving 0 bases of the junction unmatched. This CDR3 has 14 amino acids. The germline CDR1 and CDR2 sequences are LGHDT and YNNKEL (reference sequence). CDR3 protein: CASSRLAGTDTQYF. DNA of the CDR3: TGTGCCAGCAGCCGACTAGCGGGCACAGATACGCAGTATTTT.

At least ten counts were recorded for this clonotype. The chain links TRBV6-2 or TRBV6-3 to TRBJ2-5; 9 bases align to TRBD2. Germline V gives CDR1 MNHEY, CDR2 SVGEGT. The trim removed 5 bases at V and 6 bases at J, leaving 10 bases unmatched. This CDR3 has 15 residues. Here the CDR3 DNA reads TGTGCCAGCAGTGGGCCCCTAGCGGGAACCCAGACCCAGTACTTC. It specifies CASSGPLAGTQTQYF.

This clonotype came up a few times. CDR3 loop: CASSQDPMSGRLRGGYTF. CDR3 nucleotide sequence: TGTGCCAGCAGCCAAGACCCGATGAGCGGCAGATTAAGGGGTGGCTACACCTTC. The chain links TRBV3-1 to TRBJ1-2, with a possible D match to TRBD1 (5 bases). Deletions cut 0 bases from V and 7 bases from J, with 24 bases between. There are 18 residues in the CDR3. The germline V gene encodes CDR1 LGHDT and CDR2 YNNKEL (reference sequence).

Ten or more counts support this clonotype. The V gene is TRBV20-1, the J gene TRBJ1-1, with 7 nucleotides matching TRBD1. V lost 3 bases and J lost 0; bases outside the gene matches: 7. CDR3 length equals 15 residues. Looked up from germline, CDR1 is DFQATT and CDR2 is SNEGSKA (reference sequence). The CDR3 DNA sequence: TGCAGTGCTAGGCGGACAGGACTCATGAACACTGAAGCTTTCTTT. Encoded protein: CSARRTGLMNTEAFF.

There are many counts of this clonotype. CDR3 in DNA: TGTGCCAGCAGCCCACGGACTAGCGGGAGGGCCAGCGCCTACGAGCAGTACTTC. Protein product: CASSPRTSGRASAYEQYF. The chain joins TRBV7-2 to TRBJ2-7; 15 bases map to TRBD2. Trimming removed 5 bases from V and 2 bases from J; junction bases left unmatched: 10. Germline V lookup: CDR1 SGHTA, CDR2 FQGNSA. The CDR3 loop spans 18 amino acids.

In this sample, this clonotype turned up a few times. The V call is TRBV10-3, the J call TRBJ1-3; D unresolved. V was cut by 4 bases and J by 4 bases, with 11 bases left in between. Germline CDR1 and CDR2: ENHRY and SYGVKD. The CDR3 loop spans 14 amino acids. The CDR3 nucleotides are TGTGCCATCAGTGCGTGGACCGGGGGAAACACCATATATTTT. Encoded protein: CAISAWTGGNTIYF.